This record looks at one T cell receptor beta chain sequence and its context. What it binds is unknown. This entry is derived from a study of Ad26.COV2.S vaccination and SARS-CoV-2 variants. Here immunoSEQ multiplex PCR was the method, and the copy in TCRdb shows in-frame clones only, minus some. Among approximately 90,000 clones listed, around 82% were seen once. Germline V lookup: CDR1 LNHDA, CDR2 SQIVND (reference sequence). Germline trimming cut 6 bases from V and 1 base from J; bases unmatched to any gene: 4. CDR3 length: 14 amino acids. General observations from the study: Relative to placebo recipients, vaccine recipients exhibited elevated spike-specific TCR breadth.

Sequenced material: peripheral blood, taken after recovery from COVID-19. The sequence was collected from a human donor who had recovered from COVID-19. The chain couples TRBV19 to TRBJ1-2, with TRBD1 matching 8 bases. The CDR3 coding sequence is TGTGCCAGTAGCCTGACAGGGGTTAACTATGGCTACACCTTC. Protein product: CASSLTGVNYGYTF.